The 8 T cell receptor beta chains in this list originate from one sample, sequenced in a study of blood T cells in healthy people across ages (dated by TCRdb to about 2015). Libraries were prepared through 5' RACE. The sequencing machine was an Illumina HiSeq 2500. The second PCR ran for roughly 7 to 12 cycles and used a J-beta primer mix along with a sample-barcoded 5' primer. The public reads were run again by TCRdb, first through fastp at Q25 and then through MiXCR, and only productive beta chains were kept. One record per CDR3 amino acid sequence lists the most common genes and DNA. The table for this sample lists 730,000 or so distinct CDR3 sequences; approximately 40% of them were counted only once. Together, the top ten hold about 30% of the sample. Sequenced sample: blood. Receptors originate from a man older than 75 in good health.

This clonotype was seen a few times. The gene calls are TRBV5-1 and TRBJ2-5; possible D gene TRBD2, 6 bases. The CDR3 totals 15 residues. V was shortened by 3 bases and J by 3 bases, with 15 bases between the two germline ends. Germline CDR1 reads SGHRS; CDR2 reads YFSETQ. The CDR3 sequence: CASSYLGGSEETQYF. CDR3 nucleotide sequence: TGCGCCAGCAGCTACCTTGGAGGGAGTGAAGAGACCCAGTACTTC.

This clonotype was picked up many times. The chain uses TRBV12-3 or TRBV12-4 and TRBJ2-1; D gene ambiguous. The CDR3 sequence is 10 residues long. Between the trimmed V and J ends, which lost 10 bases and 7 bases, there was a span of 8 bases. CDR3 in DNA: TGTGCCACCCTTCGGAATGAGCAGTTCTTC. Protein product: CATLRNEQFF.

This clonotype was observed once. The chain uses TRBV27 and TRBJ2-5; a possible D gene is TRBD2 (7 bases). Germline CDR1 reads MNHEY; CDR2 reads SMNVEV (reference sequence). Trimming pared 10 bases from V and 11 bases from J, leaving 20 bases between. CDR3 length equals 12 residues. CDR3 residues: CATARGDNEQYF. In DNA form, the CDR3 reads TGTGCCACCGCCCGGGGGGACAATGAGCAGTACTTC.

This clonotype was seen more than once but under ten times. The V and J genes are TRBV3-1 and TRBJ2-5; 12 nucleotides agree with TRBD2. CDR1 and CDR2 (germline): LGHDT, YNNKEL (reference sequence). This CDR3 region has 17 residues. Trimming cost V 0 bases and J 2 bases; bases outside gene matches: 4. CDR3 sequence reads: CASSQEGTSGSQETQYF. The CDR3 nucleotides are TGTGCCAGCAGCCAAGAAGGGACTAGCGGGTCTCAAGAGACCCAGTACTTC.

Points on this clonotype: The junction differs from germline at one of its ends, possibly a read error. The rearrangement uses TRBV9 and TRBJ2-5; TRBD2 is a possible D gene (6 bases). The length of the CDR3 is 15 residues. Germline assignment: CDR1 SGDLS and CDR2 YYNGEE. The chain's CDR3 is CTSSGRGILQETQYF. The CDR3 coding sequence is TGTACCAGCAGCGGACGGGGGATTCTGCAAGAGACCCAGTACTTC.

The CDR3 DNA reads as TGTGCCAGCAGCCCCCGACTGCTGGGGGGGCGAGATACGCAGTATTTT. Encoded protein: CASSPRLLGGRDTQYF. This chain connects TRBV11-2 to TRBJ2-3, with D perhaps matching TRBD2 (7 bases). V lost 5 bases and J 5 bases, leaving 20 bases between the germline ends. The CDR3 length is 16 residues. Per the germline V gene, CDR1 is SGHAT and CDR2 is FQNNGV.

The chain has TRBV6-5 and TRBJ2-1, with D unresolved. Germline V gene data show CDR1 as MNHEY and CDR2 as SVGAGI. The CDR3 length is 11 residues. V lost 5 bases, J lost 8 bases, and 7 bases lay in between. The CDR3 nucleotides read TGTGCCAGCAGTACGGCGGATGAGCAGTTCTTC. Translation: CASSTADEQFF.

This clonotype was recorded a few times. The chain recombines TRBV9 with TRBJ2-1; D is perhaps TRBD2 (5 bases). Germline loops: CDR1 SGDLS, CDR2 YYNGEE. The CDR3 has 13 amino acids. V lost 0 bases and J lost 9, with 10 bases in between. DNA of the CDR3: TGTGCCAGCAGCGTAGACCCCAGCGGTGAGCAGTTCTTC. Its translation is CASSVDPSGEQFF.